The 20 T cell receptor beta chains given below trace back to one sample, sequenced in a study of blood T cell repertoires in COVID-19. Some clones are missing from TCRdb's copy, which holds only in-frame ones; the method was immunoSEQ multiplex PCR. This sample has approximately 36,000 clones, with about nine tenths found just once. The source material was peripheral blood. The receptors originated from a man between 60 and 70 years old with acute or convalescent COVID-19.

This clone has more than one count but fewer than ten. The junction departs from the called germline gene at one end, perhaps through a read error. This chain joins TRBV14 and TRBJ1-1, with TRBD1 as a possible D gene (6 bases). The CDR3 consists of 14 residues. Germline CDR1 SGHDN, CDR2 FVKESK. The CDR3 DNA is TGTGCCAGCAGCAAAGAACAGGGAAGGGCTGAAGCTTTCTTT. Translation gives CASSKEQGRAEAFF.

The V and J genes are TRBV14 and TRBJ1-4, with 9 nucleotides matching TRBD1. Germline trimming cut 5 bases from V and 7 bases from J; bases unmatched to any gene: 5. Germline V gene sequence: CDR1 SGHDN, CDR2 FVKESK. The CDR3 runs to 14 residues. In DNA form, the CDR3 reads TGTGCCAGCAGCTTACAGGGGGCAGGTGAAAAACTGTTTTTT. Translated, it gives CASSLQGAGEKLFF.

The rearrangement links TRBV5-4 to TRBJ2-5; 10 positions agree with TRBD2. Losses at the gene ends were 0 bases for V and 2 bases for J; bases not matched to a gene: 13. Germline CDR1 is SGHNT and CDR2 is YYREEE (reference sequence). This CDR3 region has 19 residues. CDR3 coding DNA: TGTGCCAGCAGCTTGGGAGGGGCTAGCGGGAGTTTCGGGCAAGAGACCCAGTACTTC. Residues: CASSLGGASGSFGQETQYF. Using reference TRBV5-4 and TRBJ2-5 for the parts outside the CDR3, the full variable domain is ETGVTQSPTHLIKTRGQQVTLRCSSQSGHNTVSWYQQALGQGPQFIFQYYREEENGRGNFPPRFSGLQFPNYSSELNVNALELDDSALYLCASSLGGASGSFGQETQYFGPGTRLLVL.

This sequence joins TRBV5-1 and TRBJ2-3; 10 bases are shared with TRBD1. Unmatched junction bases numbered 9, after V lost 0 bases and J lost 2 bases. The germline CDR1 and CDR2 sequences are SGHRS and YFSETQ. This CDR3 spans 18 amino acids. CDR3 nucleotides: TGCGCCAGCAGCTTGGGGACCGGGACAGGGGCTGCCACAGATACGCAGTATTTT. It translates to CASSLGTGTGAATDTQYF. The whole variable domain, filled in from reference TRBV5-1 and TRBJ2-3, reads KAGVTQTPRYLIKTRGQQVTLSCSPISGHRSVSWYQQTPGQGLQFLFEYFSETQRNKGNFPGRFSGRQFSNSRSEMNVSTLELGDSALYLCASSLGTGTGAATDTQYFGPGTRLTVL.

The V gene is TRBV4-2, the J gene TRBJ2-1; the match to TRBD2 covers 10 bases. Trimming removed 3 bases from V and 8 bases from J; junction bases left unmatched: 4. The CDR3 is 14 amino acids. CDR1 and CDR2 (germline): LGHNA, YNFKEQ. In nucleotides, the CDR3 is TGTGCCAGCAGCCAGGGACTAGCGTGGGATGAGCAGTTCTTC. Translation gives CASSQGLAWDEQFF.

The rearrangement joins TRBV7-9 to TRBJ2-1; D gene unclear. The CDR3 totals 12 residues. The ends were cut back, 2 bases at V and 12 bases at J, with 11 bases in the middle. The germline gives CDR1 SEHNR, CDR2 FQNEAQ (reference sequence). The chain's CDR3 is CASSLLFSGQFF. CDR3 DNA sequence: TGTGCCAGCAGCTTACTATTTTCCGGGCAGTTCTTC.

The chain uses TRBV5-1 and TRBJ1-1; 7 bases match TRBD1. This CDR3 is 16 amino acids long. Germline V CDR1 and CDR2: SGHRS, YFSETQ. V shed 4 bases and J 0 bases; nucleotides not matched to a gene: 9. The CDR3 reads CASSPGGTAMNTEAFF. DNA of the CDR3: TGCGCCAGCAGCCCGGGGGGGACAGCCATGAACACTGAAGCTTTCTTT.

This chain links TRBV7-9 with TRBJ2-2; 8 bases are a match to TRBD2. J gave up 4 bases and V 8 bases, and 9 bases lay outside the gene matches. Germline V CDR1 and CDR2: SEHNR, FQNEAQ (reference sequence). The CDR3 sequence is 15 residues long. In nucleotides, the CDR3 is TGTGCCAGCCCTGGGGGGACTAGGGTCACCGGGGAGCTGTTTTTT. This translates into CASPGGTRVTGELFF.

The chain joins TRBV2 to TRBJ2-1, with 8 bases identical to TRBD1. From germline, CDR1 is SNHLY and CDR2 FYNNEI. The CDR3 is made up of 12 amino acids. With 6 bases clipped from V and 8 bases from J, the junction kept 3 bases outside the gene matches. CDR3 sequence (DNA): TGTGCCAGCAGGGACAGGGTGGATGAGCAGTTCTTC. Protein sequence: CASRDRVDEQFF.

V is TRBV24-1 and J is TRBJ2-5; perhaps TRBD2 as D (6 bases). Germline lookup yields CDR1 KGHDR and CDR2 SFDVKD. The ends were cut back, 4 bases at V and 1 base at J, with 9 bases in the middle. The CDR3 length is 14 residues. The CDR3 loop is CATSDRDSQETQYF. In DNA, the CDR3 is TGTGCCACCAGTGACCGGGACTCCCAAGAGACCCAGTACTTC.

In its sample, this clone was seen a few times. The genes are TRBV12-3 or TRBV12-4 and TRBJ1-3; D unresolved. Trimming took off 6 bases at V and 7 bases at J, with 7 bases between the two ends. The CDR3 is 11 amino acids. The CDR3 coding sequence is TGTGCCAGCAGCCCGGGGAACACCATATATTTT. It specifies CASSPGNTIYF.

This chain links TRBV6-6 with TRBJ1-2; 7 bases align to TRBD1. Trimming removed 10 bases from V and 6 bases from J; junction bases left unmatched: 11. Germline V CDR1 and CDR2: MNHNY, SVGAGI (reference sequence). The CDR3 has 13 amino acids. The CDR3 coding sequence is TGTGCCATCACTCCAAGACAGGGTCATGGCTACACCTTC. This gives the protein CAITPRQGHGYTF.

This chain links TRBV3-1 (or the pseudogene TRBV3-2) with TRBJ1-2; a possible D gene is TRBD1 (5 bases). Trimming removed 4 bases at V and 5 bases at J, with 8 bases between. CDR1 and CDR2 from the germline V gene are LGHDT and YNNKEL (reference sequence). The CDR3 is 12 amino acids. The CDR3 loop is CASSPGDYGYTF. The CDR3 DNA follows: TGTGCCAGCAGCCCGGGGGATTATGGCTACACCTTC.

This chain connects TRBV24-1 to TRBJ2-2, with 8 bases identical to TRBD2. The ends lost 1 base at V and 0 bases at J; junction bases unmatched: 9. The CDR3 length is 19 residues. Germline lookup yields CDR1 KGHDR and CDR2 SFDVKD. CDR3: CATSDLVSTSGTNTGELFF. The CDR3 DNA is TGTGCCACCAGTGATTTAGTCAGTACTAGCGGAACGAACACCGGGGAGCTGTTTTTT.

The rearrangement uses TRBV5-6 and TRBJ2-1; 9 nucleotides agree with TRBD1. Germline CDR1 is SGHDT and CDR2 is YYEEEE. The CDR3 has 13 amino acids. The J segment lost 8 bases and the V segment lost 4 bases, leaving 4 bases of the junction unmatched. The CDR3 is CASSVTGGDEQFF. The CDR3 nucleotides read TGTGCCAGCAGCGTGACAGGGGGTGATGAGCAGTTCTTC. Full variable domain (missing parts from reference TRBV5-6 and TRBJ2-1): DAGVTQSPTHLIKTRGQQVTLRCSPKSGHDTVSWYQQALGQGPQFIFQYYEEEERQRGNFPDRFSGHQFPNYSSELNVNALLLGDSALYLCASSVTGGDEQFFGPGTRLTVL.

The genes are TRBV4-3 and TRBJ2-3, with 10 bases identical to TRBD2. Trimming took 2 bases from V and 0 from J; bases not matched to a gene: 5. Germline V CDR1 and CDR2: LGHNA, YSLEER. There are 17 residues in the CDR3. The CDR3: CASSQLAGASSTDTQYF. The CDR3 coding sequence is TGCGCCAGCAGCCAACTAGCGGGGGCCTCTAGCACAGATACGCAGTATTTT.

The chain joins TRBV2 to TRBJ1-1; D may be TRBD1 (6 bases). Per germline, CDR1 SNHLY and CDR2 FYNNEI. Trimming shortened V by 5 bases and J by 4 bases, and 11 bases separated the two germline ends. This CDR3 has 13 amino acids. The chain's CDR3 is CASSRGEGTEAFF. The CDR3 nucleotides are TGTGCCAGCAGTAGGGGGGAGGGCACTGAAGCTTTCTTT.

The chain's CDR3 is CASTWGHTEAFF. The CDR3 DNA is TGTGCCAGCACTTGGGGGCACACTGAAGCTTTCTTT. This chain connects TRBV28 to TRBJ1-1; perhaps TRBD1 as D (6 bases). The CDR3 runs 12 residues. Germline CDR1 reads MDHEN; CDR2 reads SYDVKM. Trimming left V 7 bases short and J 3 bases short, with 9 bases between.

The rearrangement joins TRBV18 to TRBJ2-3; the match to TRBD2 covers 11 bases. The J segment lost 1 base and the V segment lost 3 bases, leaving 12 bases of the junction unmatched. The V gene's germline CDR1 is KGHSH and CDR2 LQKENI. The CDR3 loop spans 19 amino acids. CDR3 sequence: CASSPTTALAGDGTDTQYF. CDR3 nucleotide sequence: TGTGCCAGCTCACCGACCACGGCACTAGCGGGAGACGGCACAGATACGCAGTATTTT.

The chain employs TRBV3-1 (or the pseudogene TRBV3-2) and TRBJ2-5, with 10 bases that match TRBD2. Per the germline V gene, CDR1 is LGHDT and CDR2 is YNNKEL (reference sequence). The CDR3 sequence is 22 residues long. The V gene end was trimmed by 0 bases and the J gene end by 3 bases; junction bases not matched to a gene: 22. The CDR3 nucleotides read TGTGCCAGCAGCCAAGAGCGGAGTTCGAGCGGGAGGGCCCTTTTCCCTGAAGAGACCCAGTACTTC. Translation gives CASSQERSSSGRALFPEETQYF.